This passage covers 13 T cell receptor beta chains from one sample sequenced in a study of Graves' ophthalmopathy and Graves' hyperthyroidism. The study amplified TCR beta CDR3 regions using RNA transcripts. Scientists carried out first-round RT-PCR using HTBI primers and then a second-round multiplex PCR. Via MiXCR, TCRdb re-called the multiplex PCR reads, giving one row per CDR3 protein. The sample carries under 200,000 distinct CDR3 sequences, 30% to 45% recorded once. Specimen: peripheral blood. The source of these receptors is a woman between 40 and 55 years old with Graves' ophthalmopathy.

This clonotype came up many times. The V and J genes are TRBV20-1 and TRBJ2-7; no reliable D call. The CDR3 is made up of 14 amino acids. V was clipped by 6 bases and J by 3 bases, with 18 bases between them. Germline CDR1 is DFQATT and CDR2 is SNEGSKA (reference sequence). The CDR3 coding sequence is TGCAGTGCCCAGGACGGCCTACGTGGCTACGAGCAGTACTTC. Amino acids: CSAQDGLRGYEQYF.

This chain links TRBV7-9 with TRBJ2-7; 7 nucleotides match TRBD2. The CDR3 contains 12 residues. J gave up 5 bases and V 5 bases, and 3 bases lay outside the gene matches. CDR1 is SEHNR and CDR2 is FQNEAQ in the germline V gene (reference sequence). CDR3 loop: CASSPTSDEQYF. The CDR3 nucleotides are TGTGCCAGCAGCCCCACTAGCGACGAGCAGTACTTC.

This clonotype has ten or more counts. The gene calls are TRBV7-2 and TRBJ2-7; possibly TRBD1 for D (6 bases). In germline, CDR1 is SGHTA, CDR2 FQGNSA. The CDR3 length is 13 residues. Trimming took off 5 bases at V and 3 bases at J, with 11 bases between the two ends. The CDR3, as DNA: TGTGCCAGCAGCCATGGACAGTTCTACGAGCAGTACTTC. Encoded protein: CASSHGQFYEQYF.

This clonotype was recorded at least ten times. The chain uses TRBV7-3 and TRBJ2-5; TRBD2 might be the D (5 bases). Germline loops: CDR1 SGHTA, CDR2 FQGTGA. The CDR3 covers 13 residues. V shed 3 bases and J shed 3 bases, with 8 bases lying between them. Here the CDR3 reads CASSFSGKETQYF. Written as DNA, the CDR3 is TGTGCCAGCAGCTTTTCGGGAAAAGAGACCCAGTACTTC.

There are many counts of this clonotype. The chain has TRBV4-3 and TRBJ1-5; D ambiguous. The CDR3 consists of 14 residues. V gave up 0 bases and J gave up 3 bases, with 6 bases separating them. Germline loops: CDR1 LGHNA, CDR2 YSLEER. The DNA for the CDR3 is TGCGCCAGCAGCCAAGACAGAAACAATCAGCCCCAGCATTTT. As protein: CASSQDRNNQPQHF.

This sequence joins TRBV6-1 and TRBJ1-1, with 7 bases fitting TRBD1. Germline V lookup: CDR1 MNHNS, CDR2 SASEGT. V shed 6 bases, J shed 4 bases, and the junction held 8 bases outside the gene matches. The length of the CDR3 is 14 residues. CDR3 loop: CASRDGTAGTEAFF. The CDR3 DNA sequence: TGTGCCAGCAGAGACGGGACAGCAGGCACTGAAGCTTTCTTT.

The chain couples TRBV7-3 to TRBJ2-7, with D perhaps TRBD2 (6 bases). The CDR3 covers 16 residues. V gave up 7 bases and J gave up 3 bases, with 22 bases separating them. Germline V gene data show CDR1 as SGHTA and CDR2 as FQGTGA. The CDR3 is CASINPPGEGIYEQYF. In nucleotides, the CDR3 is TGTGCCAGCATCAATCCCCCGGGAGAGGGCATCTACGAGCAGTACTTC. The full variable domain, its missing parts supplied by reference TRBV7-3 and TRBJ2-7, is GAGVSQTPSNKVTEKGKYVELRCDPISGHTALYWYRQSLGQGPEFLIYFQGTGAADDSGLPNDRFFAVRPEGSVSTLKIQRTERGDSAVYLCASINPPGEGIYEQYFGPGTRLTVT.

This clonotype was picked up many times. As DNA, the CDR3 is TGTGCCAGCAGTGAACTGAGGGGAAGGTACTTC. Amino acid sequence: CASSELRGRYF. This chain connects TRBV2 to TRBJ2-7; either TRBD1 or TRBD2 may supply D (5 bases each). Germline CDR1 is SNHLY and CDR2 is FYNNEI. The CDR3 is made up of 11 amino acids. V dropped 2 bases and J dropped 12 bases, with 11 bases sitting between them.

This clonotype occurred many times. V usage is TRBV28 and J usage is TRBJ2-7, with D maybe TRBD1 (6 bases). The CDR3 loop spans 15 amino acids. Per germline, CDR1 MDHEN and CDR2 SYDVKM. V shed 4 bases and J shed 2 bases, with 15 bases lying between them. DNA for the CDR3: TGTGCCAGCAGTTGGTATACAGGGTACCCCTACGAGCAGTACTTC. Translated: CASSWYTGYPYEQYF.

This chain connects TRBV6-5 to TRBJ2-5; 9 bases match TRBD2. The V gene end was trimmed by 2 bases and the J gene end by 5 bases; junction bases not matched to a gene: 6. The CDR3 runs 15 residues. Germline CDR1 and CDR2: MNHEY and SVGAGI. The CDR3 DNA reads TGTGCCAGCAGTTACGGCGGGAGGGCCGTTGAGACCCAGTACTTC. Protein: CASSYGGRAVETQYF.

There are a few counts of this clonotype. The V call is TRBV7-3, the J call TRBJ2-7, with 7 bases that match TRBD1. This CDR3 spans 14 amino acids. Per germline, CDR1 SGHTA and CDR2 FQGTGA. The J segment lost 5 bases and the V segment lost 5 bases, leaving 9 bases of the junction unmatched. The CDR3, as DNA: TGTGCCAGCAGCCCCTCGGGACAGTCCCACGAGCAGTACTTC. It translates to CASSPSGQSHEQYF.

This clonotype was recorded at least ten times. The genes are TRBV4-2 and TRBJ2-5; 8 nucleotides align to TRBD1. Germline lookup yields CDR1 LGHNA and CDR2 YNFKEQ. The J segment lost 4 bases and the V segment lost 4 bases, leaving 11 bases of the junction unmatched. The CDR3 loop spans 16 amino acids. The CDR3 sequence is CASSPTDRGMGETQYF. The CDR3 DNA is TGTGCCAGCAGCCCGACCGACAGGGGTATGGGAGAGACCCAGTACTTC.

This clonotype came up once. This chain links TRBV9 with TRBJ2-7; possible D gene TRBD1, 6 bases. V lost 5 bases and J lost 2, with 14 bases in between. The CDR3 loop spans 14 amino acids. Germline lookup yields CDR1 SGDLS and CDR2 YYNGEE. This chain's CDR3 is CASSIGGITYEQYF. CDR3 coding DNA: TGTGCCAGCAGTATAGGGGGTATCACCTACGAGCAGTACTTC.